The clone carrying this TCR beta chain was counted only a few times. Its cognate antigen is unknown. The V gene's germline CDR1 is LNHDA and CDR2 SQIVND (reference sequence). CDR3 length: 12 residues. Trimming cost V 0 bases and J 7 bases, with 4 bases left between them. PBMCs stemmed from less than 13 ml fresh peripheral blood. These data come from a study of T cells in Graves' hyperthyroidism and ophthalmopathy. Regarding the study as a whole: From stable hyperthyroidism, ophthalmopathy was set apart by a 13 V-J model. Expanded thyroid clonotypes (above 0.001) were mostly also found in blood.

RNA transcripts yielded amplified TCR beta CDR3 regions. The HTBI primer set served for first-round RT-PCR of the TCR CDR3. TCRdb processed the multiplex PCR reads anew with MiXCR; each CDR3 protein has one entry. The table shows about 640,000 distinct CDR3 sequences, with less than 25% occurring only once. J is TRBJ2-1 and V is TRBV19; D gene uncertain. The clonotype originates from a man younger than 45 with Graves' ophthalmopathy. The sequenced sample consisted of blood. The CDR3 sequence is CASSIDSNEQFF. The CDR3 nucleotides are TGTGCCAGTAGTATAGACAGTAATGAGCAGTTCTTC.